The 26 T cell receptor beta chains reported below all come from one sample, sequenced in a study of blood T cell repertoires in COVID-19. Libraries were prepared by immunoSEQ multiplex PCR; TCRdb keeps only in-frame clonotypes and omits some of them. The sample includes 120,000 or so clones, 82% seen only once; the top ten take 3.5% to 5.5%. The specimen sequenced was peripheral blood. These receptors originate from a woman in her sixties or seventies with acute or convalescent COVID-19.

This sequence joins TRBV6-2 or TRBV6-3 and TRBJ2-3, with a possible D match to TRBD2 (6 bases). Trimming shortened V by 6 bases and J by 2 bases, and 15 bases separated the two germline ends. CDR1 MNHEY and CDR2 SVGEGT come from the germline V gene. CDR3 size: 15 residues. The CDR3 is CASSRLGFYTDTQYF. CDR3 sequence (DNA): TGTGCCAGCAGCCGACTAGGTTTTTACACAGATACGCAGTATTTT.

This clone came up a few times. V is TRBV5-1 and J is TRBJ1-6, with 9 positions matching TRBD1. The CDR3 covers 14 residues. V was pared by 2 bases and J by 7 bases, with 1 base of the junction left unmatched. Germline assignment: CDR1 SGHRS and CDR2 YFSETQ. The DNA of the CDR3 is TGCGCCAGCAGCTTCGGACAGGGGAATTCACCCCTCCACTTT. Amino acids: CASSFGQGNSPLHF.

The genes are TRBV28 and TRBJ1-2; D call uncertain. V was clipped by 3 bases and J by 8 bases, with 10 bases between them. Germline V gene sequence: CDR1 MDHEN, CDR2 SYDVKM. This CDR3 has 12 residues. The CDR3 region has the DNA TGTGCCAGCAGTTTCGGAGTGTTCGGCTACACCTTC. Translated: CASSFGVFGYTF.

V usage is TRBV6-5 and J usage is TRBJ1-2; possibly TRBD1 for D (5 bases). The CDR3 totals 15 residues. V lost 3 bases to trimming and J lost 5 bases, with 16 bases between them. Germline V lookup: CDR1 MNHEY, CDR2 SVGAGI. DNA for the CDR3: TGTGCCAGCAGTTATCAGGGTGGCGGAACGTATGGCTACACCTTC. Protein sequence: CASSYQGGGTYGYTF.

CDR3 bases: TGTGCCAGCAGCGGAGCCGGGACAGGGGGCTCCCGTTTCACCTACAATGAGCAGTTCTTC. Translating it yields CASSGAGTGGSRFTYNEQFF. The genes are TRBV5-4 and TRBJ2-1, with TRBD1 matching over 12 bases. This CDR3 region has 20 residues. Per the germline V gene, CDR1 is SGHNT and CDR2 is YYREEE (reference sequence). The junction had 16 bases not matched to a gene; V was cut back by 4 bases and J by 2 bases.

This chain uses TRBV6-2 or TRBV6-3 with TRBJ2-7; TRBD1 is a possible D gene (5 bases). Germline V lookup: CDR1 MNHEY, CDR2 SVGEGT. With 0 bases removed from V and 5 bases from J, the gap between germline ends came to 14 bases. The CDR3 is 15 amino acids. CDR3 nucleotide sequence: TGTGCCAGCAGTTACTCGGGTAGCAGGGTCCACGAGCAGTACTTC. It encodes CASSYSGSRVHEQYF.

The genes are TRBV7-8 and TRBJ1-2; no reliable D call. Germline values: CDR1 SGHVS, CDR2 FQNEAQ. This CDR3 spans 13 amino acids. V was cut by 5 bases and J by 5 bases, with 12 bases left in between. The CDR3 is CASSLGGWYGYTF. The CDR3 bases are TGTGCCAGCAGCCTAGGAGGGTGGTATGGCTACACCTTC.

The J gene is TRBJ1-4, the V gene TRBV5-1, with 7 bases lining up with TRBD1. The length of the CDR3 is 16 residues. V shed 4 bases, J shed 6 bases, and the junction held 12 bases outside the gene matches. The germline gives CDR1 SGHRS, CDR2 YFSETQ. CDR3 nucleotides: TGCGCCAGCAGCCGAGGGACAGCCCCTCGGGATGAAAAACTGTTTTTT. The encoded protein is CASSRGTAPRDEKLFF.

The V and J genes are TRBV19 and TRBJ1-2; D not resolved. The CDR3 runs to 15 residues. Trimming stripped 0 bases from V and 5 bases from J, with 13 bases between. Germline V gene lookup returns CDR1 LNHDA and CDR2 SQIVND (reference sequence). The CDR3 nucleotides read TGTGCCAGTAGTATAGATCCTGCCGGGAGGTATGGCTACACCTTC. This codes for CASSIDPAGRYGYTF.

With respect to this clone: The same CDR3 can be traced to other DNA sequences in this sample. This chain joins TRBV2 and TRBJ2-7; D not certain. V was shortened by 2 bases and J by 6 bases, with 11 bases between the two germline ends. Per the germline V gene, CDR1 is SNHLY and CDR2 is FYNNEI. The CDR3 runs 13 residues. The CDR3 region is CASSEQVSGEQYF. CDR3 coding DNA: TGTGCCAGCAGTGAACAGGTATCCGGCGAGCAGTACTTC.

The rearrangement links TRBV10-3 to TRBJ2-1; 8 nucleotides match TRBD1. The CDR3 spans 16 residues. Germline V lookup: CDR1 ENHRY, CDR2 SYGVKD. Unmatched junction bases numbered 11, after V lost 3 bases and J lost 7 bases. The CDR3 DNA follows: TGTGCCATCAGTGATTTCGATATGGACAGGGCAAATGAGCAGTTCTTC. This encodes CAISDFDMDRANEQFF.

The chain combines TRBV24-1 with TRBJ2-2; maybe TRBD1 (7 bases). The germline V gene encodes CDR1 KGHDR and CDR2 SFDVKD. Trimming left V 5 bases short and J 3 bases short, with 12 bases between. The CDR3 covers 15 residues. The CDR3 here is CATSVQGGDTGELFF. The CDR3, as DNA: TGTGCCACCAGTGTCCAGGGGGGTGACACCGGGGAGCTGTTTTTT.

This clone was seen only a few times. The genes are TRBV7-6 and TRBJ2-7; tentatively, D is TRBD2 (5 bases). This CDR3 comprises 14 residues. Germline loops: CDR1 SGHVS, CDR2 FNYEAQ. Trimming removed 2 bases from V and 6 bases from J, with 14 bases in between. CDR3 sequence (DNA): TGTGCCAGCAGCTTAATGGCCTCGGCGGGCGAGCAGTACGTC. Its protein is CASSLMASAGEQYV.

V is TRBV24-1 and J is TRBJ2-3; the match to TRBD2 covers 16 bases. Germline loops: CDR1 KGHDR, CDR2 SFDVKD. The CDR3 runs 19 residues. J gave up 2 bases and V 3 bases, and 7 bases lay outside the gene matches. The CDR3 region has the DNA TGTGCCACCAGTGATCTTGGGACTAGCGGGGGGGTGTTCACAGATACGCAGTATTTT. Protein product: CATSDLGTSGGVFTDTQYF.

The chain carries TRBV19 and TRBJ1-1; no clear D gene. In germline, CDR1 is LNHDA, CDR2 SQIVND (reference sequence). Trimming took off 1 base at V and 0 bases at J, with 9 bases between the two ends. This CDR3 has 15 amino acids. The CDR3: CASSIGGNMNTEAFF. The CDR3 DNA follows: TGTGCCAGTAGTATAGGAGGGAACATGAACACTGAAGCTTTCTTT.

This clone was seen only a few times. V and J are TRBV3-1 (or the pseudogene TRBV3-2) and TRBJ2-7, with a possible D match to TRBD1 (5 bases). CDR1 and CDR2 (germline): LGHDT, YNNKEL (reference sequence). V shed 0 bases and J shed 2 bases, with 11 bases lying between them. This CDR3 is built from 15 residues. The CDR3 nucleotides read TGTGCCAGCAGCCAAGAACGCAGGGATCCCTACGAGCAGTACGTC. It translates to CASSQERRDPYEQYV.

J is TRBJ2-2 and V is TRBV3-1 (or the pseudogene TRBV3-2); tentative D call: TRBD1 (5 bases). The CDR3 sequence is 17 residues long. Trimming cost V 6 bases and J 0 bases, with 17 bases left between them. Per germline, CDR1 LGHDT and CDR2 YNNKEL (reference sequence). The CDR3 loop is CASSPDSYLANTGELFF. Here the CDR3 DNA reads TGTGCCAGCAGTCCTGACAGTTACCTAGCGAACACCGGGGAGCTGTTTTTT.

This clone was seen a few times. The rearrangement links TRBV12-3 or TRBV12-4 to TRBJ1-1; TRBD1 might be the D (6 bases). Deletions cut 6 bases from V and 11 bases from J, with 16 bases between. The CDR3 is 12 amino acids. CDR3: CASRGKQGLAFF. CDR3 bases: TGTGCCAGCAGGGGGAAACAGGGTTTGGCTTTCTTT.

The chain recombines TRBV7-2 with TRBJ2-5; 8 nucleotides match TRBD2. Per germline, CDR1 SGHTA and CDR2 FQGNSA. The V gene end was trimmed by 5 bases and the J gene end by 5 bases; junction bases not matched to a gene: 7. The CDR3 runs to 14 residues. DNA for the CDR3: TGTGCCAGCAGCCCCGGGACTAGATTTGAGACCCAGTACTTC. The encoded protein is CASSPGTRFETQYF. Drawing the rest from reference TRBV7-2 and TRBJ2-5, the complete variable domain is GAGVSQSPSNKVTEKGKDVELRCDPISGHTALYWYRQSLGQGLEFLIYFQGNSAPDKSGLPSDRFSAERTGGSVSTLTIQRTQQEDSAVYLCASSPGTRFETQYFGPGTRLLVL.

V gene TRBV9 combines with J gene TRBJ2-5; the D gene is possibly TRBD2 (6 bases). The germline CDR1 and CDR2 sequences are SGDLS and YYNGEE. The ends were cut back, 4 bases at V and 4 bases at J, with 17 bases in the middle. The CDR3 sequence is 15 residues long. This CDR3 is CASSSTMEGRETQYF. CDR3 bases: TGTGCCAGCAGCTCTACCATGGAGGGTAGAGAGACCCAGTACTTC.

The chain uses TRBV5-1 and TRBJ1-6, with D perhaps matching TRBD1 (5 bases). Germline CDR1 reads SGHRS; CDR2 reads YFSETQ. The CDR3 is made up of 16 amino acids. The V end lost 0 bases, the J end lost 6 bases, and 13 bases lay between the germline ends. CDR3 protein: CASSLARQGTNSPLHF. DNA of the CDR3: TGCGCCAGCAGCTTGGCCAGGCAGGGAACTAATTCACCCCTCCACTTT.

V usage is TRBV4-3 and J usage is TRBJ2-7, with D perhaps matching TRBD1 (6 bases). Trimming cost V 0 bases and J 4 bases, with 13 bases left between them. This CDR3 has 15 amino acids. Germline values: CDR1 LGHNA, CDR2 YSLEER. This CDR3 is CASSQETGTTYEQYF. The CDR3 bases are TGCGCCAGCAGCCAAGAGACCGGGACAACTTACGAGCAGTACTTC.

This clone came up a few times. CDR3 protein: CASARLYGYTF. The DNA for the CDR3 is TGTGCCAGCGCGCGGCTATATGGCTACACCTTC. V gene TRBV2 combines with J gene TRBJ1-2; D unresolved. The germline V gene has CDR1 SNHLY and CDR2 FYNNEI. Deletions cut 8 bases from V and 5 bases from J, with 9 bases between. The CDR3 has 11 residues.

This clone was picked up a small number of times. The J gene is TRBJ1-1, the V gene TRBV2; 8 bases are shared with TRBD1. Germline V gene data show CDR1 as SNHLY and CDR2 as FYNNEI. With 3 bases clipped from V and 6 bases from J, the junction kept 6 bases outside the gene matches. There are 14 residues in the CDR3. The CDR3 coding sequence is TGTGCCAGCAGTGAGGACAGGGCCATCCCTGAAGCTTTCTTT. It is translated as CASSEDRAIPEAFF.

J is TRBJ2-5 and V is TRBV6-2 or TRBV6-3; TRBD2 matches at 7 bases. Germline CDR1 and CDR2: MNHEY and SVGEGT. V shed 0 bases, J shed 1 base, and the junction held 8 bases outside the gene matches. The CDR3 spans 17 residues. Here the CDR3 reads CASSYSPGLAVQETQYF. Written as DNA, the CDR3 is TGTGCCAGCAGTTACTCTCCCGGGCTAGCGGTCCAAGAGACCCAGTACTTC.

The genes are TRBV27 and TRBJ1-1; tentatively, D is TRBD1 (6 bases). Germline V gene data show CDR1 as MNHEY and CDR2 as SMNVEV (reference sequence). The CDR3 extends over 14 amino acids. Between the trimmed V and J ends, which lost 3 bases and 4 bases, there was a span of 12 bases. The CDR3 sequence: CASSFRGSATEAFF. CDR3 nucleotides: TGTGCCAGCAGTTTCAGGGGATCGGCCACTGAAGCTTTCTTT.